One sample yielded the 5 T cell receptor beta chains listed below, sequenced in a study of CD8+CD57+ T cells in acquired aplastic anemia. TCR beta VDJ combinations and CDR3 sequences were profiled from genomic DNA. TCRdb re-analysed the reads in MiXCR, keeping a single row per CDR3 protein. The repertoire holds about 470,000 distinct CDR3 sequences, around 33% seen once, with around 0.82% in the top ten. By flow cytometry, patients selected for sequencing had shown an expansion of CD8+CD57+ cells. Material: sorted CD4+, CD8+, or CD8+CD57+ T cells (not recorded which) from PBMCs. Receptor source: a human donor with aplastic anemia.

J is TRBJ2-2 and V is TRBV9; D is perhaps TRBD1 (6 bases). The V gene's germline CDR1 is SGDLS and CDR2 YYNGEE. V was trimmed by 3 bases and J by 2 bases, leaving 14 bases between them. The CDR3 is 16 amino acids. CDR3 region: CASSARRTANTGELFF. The CDR3 DNA is TGTGCCAGCAGCGCACGAAGGACAGCAAACACCGGGGAGCTGTTTTTT.

The genes are TRBV15 and TRBJ2-7; 10 bases agree with TRBD2. The CDR3 length is 18 residues. With V trimmed by 2 bases and J by 3 bases, 13 bases remained unmatched. The germline V gene encodes CDR1 LNHNV and CDR2 YYDKDF (reference sequence). CDR3 DNA: TGTGCCACCAGCAGACCCCGGCCCGGGACTAGCGACTACTACGAGCAGTACTTC. It is translated as CATSRPRPGTSDYYEQYF. Full variable domain (outside the CDR3, taken from reference TRBV15 and TRBJ2-7): DAMVIQNPRYQVTQFGKPVTLSCSQTLNHNVMYWYQQKSSQAPKLLFHYYDKDFNNEADTPDNFQSRRPNTSFCFLDIRSPGLGDTAMYLCATSRPRPGTSDYYEQYFGPGTRLTVT.

Remarks on this clonotype: One end of the junction fails to match germline, which may point to a read error. V is TRBV19 and J is TRBJ1-4, with TRBD1 as a possible D gene (5 bases). The CDR3 consists of 14 residues. The germline gives CDR1 LNHDA, CDR2 SQIVND (reference sequence). This chain's CDR3 is CASARWGSDEKLLF. For the CDR3, the DNA is TGTGCCAGTGCCCGTTGGGGCTCCGATGAAAAACTGCTTTTT.

At least ten counts were recorded for this clonotype. An end of the junction does not agree with germline; a read error may underlie this. The genes are TRBV10-3 and TRBJ1-2; 9 nucleotides line up with TRBD1. CDR1 and CDR2 (germline): ENHRY, SYGVKD. This CDR3 is built from 15 residues. Here the CDR3 DNA reads TGTGCCAGCAGTGATGGGGACAGGGCGGTCTATGGCTACACCTTC. Translating gives CASSDGDRAVYGYTF.

CDR3 coding DNA: TGTGCCAGTAGTGCTTACAGGGGAGAAAATTCACCCCTCCACTTT. It codes for CASSAYRGENSPLHF. The chain links TRBV19 to TRBJ1-6; 7 bases line up with TRBD1. The CDR3 runs to 15 residues. Germline CDR1 reads LNHDA; CDR2 reads SQIVND (reference sequence). Losses at the gene ends were 5 bases for V and 7 bases for J; bases not matched to a gene: 8.